A selection of T cell receptor beta chains follows, all from one sample in a study of early T cells in non-severe SARS-CoV-2 infection. TCRdb redid the calling of the 5' RACE reads with MiXCR, one entry per CDR3 protein. The sample comprises 30,000 to 40,000 distinct CDR3 sequences, more than 5% of which are singletons, and around an eighth rests with the top ten. Sequencing was done on a sample of whole blood. The receptors originated from an adult who was a healthcare worker with PCR-confirmed SARS-CoV-2 infection or an uninfected control (not recorded which). CDR3s include the opening cysteine and the closing phenylalanine or tryptophan. A D gene is named only where the DNA matches it firmly. Size values are once, few and many counts, or a class for expanded clones, and some rows have none.

v_call: TRBV7-9
d_call: .
cdr3_length: 14
clone_size: many
j_call: TRBJ2-7
cdr3_nt: TGTGCCAGCAGCTTAGAGGGCGGATCCTACGAGCAGTACTTC
cdr3_aa: CASSLEGGSYEQYF

v_call: TRBV19
d_call: TRBD1
cdr3_length: 16
clone_size: many
j_call: TRBJ1-1
cdr3_nt: TGTGCCAGTAGTATAGATAGAGACAGGGCGAACACTGAAGCTTTCTTT
cdr3_aa: CASSIDRDRANTEAFF

v_call: TRBV20-1
d_call: TRBD1
cdr3_length: 13
clone_size: many
j_call: TRBJ2-7
cdr3_nt: TGCAGTGCCCCGGGACAGGGGCCTGTCGAGCAGTACTTC
cdr3_aa: CSAPGQGPVEQYF

v_call: TRBV6-5
d_call: .
cdr3_length: 14
clone_size: many
j_call: TRBJ2-1
cdr3_nt: TGTGCCAGCGCTTCGGGTCGAGAGTACAATGAGCAGTTCTTC
cdr3_aa: CASASGREYNEQFF

v_call: TRBV9
d_call: TRBD1
cdr3_length: 18
clone_size: many
j_call: TRBJ2-3
cdr3_nt: TGTGCCAGCAGCGGCAACCACGGGGACAGGCTAACCACAGATACGCAGTATTTT
cdr3_aa: CASSGNHGDRLTTDTQYF

v_call: TRBV11-2
d_call: TRBD1
cdr3_length: 15
clone_size: many
j_call: TRBJ2-2
cdr3_nt: TGTGCCAGCAGCTCGGGACAGGGAAACACCGGGGAGCTGTTTTTT
cdr3_aa: CASSSGQGNTGELFF

v_call: TRBV7-7
d_call: .
cdr3_length: 13
clone_size: few
j_call: TRBJ2-5
cdr3_nt: TGTGCCAGCAGCTTAAATCCGGGGGAGACCCAGTACTTC
cdr3_aa: CASSLNPGETQYF

v_call: TRBV7-9
d_call: TRBD1
cdr3_length: 15
clone_size: .
j_call: TRBJ1-5
cdr3_nt: TGTGCCAGCAGCTTTGGAGGGGGCGGCAATCAGCCCCAGCATTTT
cdr3_aa: CASSFGGGGNQPQHF

v_call: TRBV6-2/TRBV6-3
d_call: .
cdr3_length: 13
clone_size: many
j_call: TRBJ2-7
cdr3_nt: TGTGCCAGCAGTTTCTCGGGGGCCTACGAGCAGTACTTC
cdr3_aa: CASSFSGAYEQYF

v_call: TRBV18
d_call: .
cdr3_length: 11
clone_size: many
j_call: TRBJ2-5
cdr3_nt: TGTGCCAGCTCACCCCAAGAGACCCAGTACTTC
cdr3_aa: CASSPQETQYF

v_call: TRBV27
d_call: .
cdr3_length: 16
clone_size: .
j_call: TRBJ2-3
cdr3_nt: TGTGCCAGCAGTACCCAGGGGGGGCGCGGCACAGATACGCAGTATTTT
cdr3_aa: CASSTQGGRGTDTQYF

v_call: TRBV7-2
d_call: TRBD1
cdr3_length: 13
clone_size: few
j_call: TRBJ1-2
cdr3_nt: TGTGCCAGCAGCCCGAGACAGGGAAATGGCTACACCTTC
cdr3_aa: CASSPRQGNGYTF

v_call: TRBV5-5
d_call: TRBD1
cdr3_length: 14
clone_size: .
j_call: TRBJ1-1
cdr3_nt: TGTGCCAGCAGCCGGGGACAGGATAACACTGAAGCTTTCTTT
cdr3_aa: CASSRGQDNTEAFF

v_call: TRBV3-1
d_call: TRBD1
cdr3_length: 15
clone_size: many
j_call: TRBJ1-1
cdr3_nt: TGTGCCAGCAGCCAGCCGACAGGGGGACACCCTGAAGCTTTCTTT
cdr3_aa: CASSQPTGGHPEAFF

v_call: TRBV6-5
d_call: .
cdr3_length: 17
clone_size: few
j_call: TRBJ1-1
cdr3_nt: TGTGCCAGCAGCTATGAACGTTCCCAGGGATTGAACACTGAAGCTTTCTTT
cdr3_aa: CASSYERSQGLNTEAFF